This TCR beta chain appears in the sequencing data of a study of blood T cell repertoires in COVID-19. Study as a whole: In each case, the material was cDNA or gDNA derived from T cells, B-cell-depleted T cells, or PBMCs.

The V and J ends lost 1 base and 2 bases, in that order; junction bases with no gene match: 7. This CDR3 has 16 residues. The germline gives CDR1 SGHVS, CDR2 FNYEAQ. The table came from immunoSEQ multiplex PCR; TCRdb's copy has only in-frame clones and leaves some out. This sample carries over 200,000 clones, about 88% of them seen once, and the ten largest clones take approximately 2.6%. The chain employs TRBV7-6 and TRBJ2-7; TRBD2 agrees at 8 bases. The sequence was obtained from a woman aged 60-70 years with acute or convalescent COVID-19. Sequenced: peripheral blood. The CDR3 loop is CASSLEVSGSTYEQYF. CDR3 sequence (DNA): TGTGCCAGCAGCTTAGAGGTGAGCGGGAGTACCTACGAGCAGTACTTC.